This TCR beta chain was captured in a study of T-cell memory formation after mild COVID-19. Study-level results: In pre-infection memory, a portion of responding clones appeared, which suggested that cross-reactive memory joined. Clones that got smaller from day 15 to 85 had even CD4/CD8, while clones growing later tipped toward CD4+. The main location of contracting CD4+ clones was CM and EM, and that of contracting CD8+ clones was EMRA.

As for this clonotype: The antigen is not known.

The germline V gene has CDR1 DFQATT and CDR2 SNEGSKA (reference sequence). CDR3 length equals 14 residues. The V segment lost 3 bases and the J segment 6 bases; nucleotides outside the gene matches: 9. TCRalpha and TCRbeta libraries used 5'RACE with constant-segment primers and UMIs. TCRdb reanalysed the 5' RACE reads using MiXCR and keeps one entry per CDR3 protein. The sample shows around 53,000 distinct CDR3 sequences, 12% of them seen only once. The sequence was collected from a man younger than 35 who had mild COVID-19 (a few samples of this study predate the infection). Cell type and time point are not known. The gene calls are TRBV20-1 and TRBJ2-7, with 9 bases aligning to TRBD1. Sample: PBMCs or a T cell subset sorted from them (not recorded which). The CDR3 loop is CSASRDRDGSEQYV. The CDR3 DNA reads TGCAGTGCTAGCCGGGACAGGGACGGCTCCGAGCAGTACGTC.